This T cell receptor beta chain was captured by sequencing in a study of OX40 agonist ivuxolimab in advanced cancers. As for the study more broadly: Ivuxolimab, which targeted the costimulatory receptor OX40 (CD134), was an agonistic, fully human IgG2 monoclonal antibody. Intravenous ivuxolimab was administered to patients every 2 weeks at six dose levels: 0.01, 0.1, 0.3, 1.5, 3 and 10 mg/kg. Among the roughly 50 dose-escalation patients, about 20 had hepatocellular carcinoma, roughly 15 melanoma, 9 renal cell carcinoma and 9 head and neck cancer. In the dose-escalation cohort, around 80% of patients were male, and the mean age was approximately 60 years with a range of about 20 to 80. Patients were allowed to have had prior anti-PD-1, anti-PD-L1 or anti-CTLA-4 therapy, and less than 45% of the dose-escalation patients had previously received checkpoint inhibitors. Three dose-escalation patients achieved partial responses, one with hepatocellular carcinoma and two with cutaneous melanoma. Peripheral TCRbeta sequencing was intended to test whether TCR sequence diversity was altered and clonal T-cell expansion was caused by ivuxolimab. The paper reports the monotherapy dose-escalation portion (N of about 54 patients) of the phase I ivuxolimab trial.

Concerning this clone itself: Its antigen specificity is not known. The record has no base qualities; no much larger clone is one base away.

Spanning cysteine to phenylalanine, the CDR3 consists of 13 amino acids. Only the CDR3 region is kept as DNA, spanning 39 bases read in frame from base 1. V loses 1 base, J loses 3 bases, and the germline ends lie 5 bases apart. CDR1 and CDR2 are drawn from the germline V gene: SGHVS, FQNEAQ. To sequence the TCRbeta CDR3 region, genomic DNA was isolated from the sorted cells. TCRbeta CDR3 regions were sequenced using the immunoSEQ Assay. TCRdb mirrors the immuneACCESS table, restricted to in-frame sequences. Some clones are absent from its copies; in checked studies, under half trace to an unresolved V gene, and the reason for the others is unknown. Within this sample are tens of thousands of clones, with about four fifths of them counted one time only. The ten largest account for more than 9% of the sample. Overall study outcomes, separate from this receptor: After ivuxolimab, expanded clones were on average more numerous among CD8+ T cells than among CD4+ T cells. In the 0.1-3.0 mg/kg groups, partial responders had among the lowest normalized peripheral clonal expansion, particularly in CD8+ T cells. Low levels of normalized T-cell clonal expansion were also seen in some patients who did not respond. At doses from 0.1 to 3.0 mg/kg, clonal expansion was seen in both CD4+ and CD8+ blood T cells between baseline and week 6. The antigen specificity of the peripheral T cells that underwent clonal expansion was not determined.

The trial excluded patients who had a history of autoimmune disease or were on systemic immunosuppression. Peripheral blood for TCR sequencing was collected from all dose cohorts at baseline, on cycle 4 day 1, and on cycle 7 day 1. The samples were drawn from a first-in-human, open-label, multicenter phase I dose-escalation trial of ivuxolimab. Adults with locally advanced or metastatic melanoma, renal cell, hepatocellular, or head and neck squamous cell carcinoma were enrolled in the trial. Before TCR sequencing, CD4+ and CD8+ T cells were separately sorted from peripheral blood. The receptor's source is an adult with an advanced solid tumor such as melanoma, head and neck, liver or kidney cancer. The source was CD4+ or CD8+ T cells sorted from blood, collected in a trial of the OX40 agonist ivuxolimab. Recombination connected TRBV7-8 to TRBJ2-3, with the D gene not confidently named. The CDR3 region has the sequence CASSLGHTDTQYF. The DNA is TGTGCCAGCAGCTTAGGACATACAGATACGCAGTATTTT.